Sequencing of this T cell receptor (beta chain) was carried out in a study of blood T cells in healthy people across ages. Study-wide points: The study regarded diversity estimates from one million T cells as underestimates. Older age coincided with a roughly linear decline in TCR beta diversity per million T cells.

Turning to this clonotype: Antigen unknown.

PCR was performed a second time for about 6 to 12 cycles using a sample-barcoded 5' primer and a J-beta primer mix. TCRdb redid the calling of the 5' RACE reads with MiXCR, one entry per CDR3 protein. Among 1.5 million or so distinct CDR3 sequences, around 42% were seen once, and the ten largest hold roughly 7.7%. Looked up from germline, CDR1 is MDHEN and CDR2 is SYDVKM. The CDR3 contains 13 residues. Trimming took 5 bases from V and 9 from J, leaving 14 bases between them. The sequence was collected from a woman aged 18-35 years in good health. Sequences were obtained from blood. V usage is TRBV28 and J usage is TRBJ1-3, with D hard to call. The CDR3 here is CASSVEEGFTIYF. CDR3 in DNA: TGTGCCAGCAGTGTCGAGGAAGGGTTCACCATATATTTT.